The 4 T cell receptor beta chains presented below share a single source sample, sequenced in a study of graft-versus-host responses after intestinal transplantation. Their antigen targets remain unknown. Repertoires were generated with immunoSEQ multiplex PCR, while TCRdb's copy carries only in-frame clones and drops some. The data hold 89,000 or so clones, with about four fifths observed a single time. Specimen: unstimulated CD4+ T cells sorted from spleen or lymph node cells, collected before intestinal transplant. Receptors originate from a human donor who received an intestinal transplant.

The V and J genes are TRBV28 and TRBJ2-5; D remains ambiguous. CDR3 length: 14 residues. The germline V gene has CDR1 MDHEN and CDR2 SYDVKM. Trimming removed 2 bases from V and 3 bases from J, with 10 bases in between. The CDR3 region has the DNA TGTGCCAGCAGTTTAGCCCTCACTGAAGAGACCCAGTACTTC. It codes for CASSLALTEETQYF.

This chain connects TRBV19 to TRBJ1-4; 7 nucleotides align to TRBD1. The CDR3 length is 15 residues. Germline CDR1 is LNHDA and CDR2 is SQIVND (reference sequence). Trimming cost V 2 bases and J 7 bases; bases outside gene matches: 7. The CDR3 loop reads CASSIYRGLGEKLFF. The CDR3 nucleotides read TGTGCCAGTAGTATATACAGGGGCTTAGGTGAAAAACTGTTTTTT.

The J gene is TRBJ2-2, the V gene TRBV9; 7 positions agree with TRBD1. Germline V gene lookup returns CDR1 SGDLS and CDR2 YYNGEE. With 0 bases clipped from V and 2 bases from J, the junction kept 13 bases outside the gene matches. The CDR3 length is 19 residues. The CDR3 spells CASSVEPTGQATNTGELFF. As DNA, the CDR3 is TGTGCCAGCAGCGTAGAACCCACCGGACAGGCCACTAACACCGGGGAGCTGTTTTTT. The full variable domain, its missing parts supplied by reference TRBV9 and TRBJ2-2, is DSGVTQTPKHLITATGQRVTLRCSPRSGDLSVYWYQQSLDQGLQFLIQYYNGEERAKGNILERFSAQQFPDLHSELNLSSLELGDSALYFCASSVEPTGQATNTGELFFGEGSRLTVL.

The CDR3 sequence: CASSPPDREPETQYF. The CDR3 region has the DNA TGCGCCAGCAGCCCCCCCGACAGGGAGCCAGAGACCCAGTACTTC. V is TRBV5-1 and J is TRBJ2-5; 7 positions match TRBD1. Germline V gene data show CDR1 as SGHRS and CDR2 as YFSETQ. CDR3 length: 15 residues. The trim removed 4 bases at V and 4 bases at J, leaving 10 bases unmatched.